The clone carrying this T cell receptor beta chain has only a few counts. Its specificity is not known. The entry originates in a study of vaccination and CD4 T cells after COVID-19. Study-level information: Convalescent study patients returned SARS-CoV-2 positive nasal swab PCR results, with nine mild cases and one severe. A median of about 100 days (range 35 to 161) separated diagnosis from post-COVID sampling.

Treatment in this sample: approximately 11-day PBMC culture with coronavirus spike peptide pools or control peptides (ViraFEST assay). Expansion of antigen-specific T cells with peptide pools by ViraFEST preceded sequencing of TCRs. The Oncomine TCR Beta short-read assay sequenced DNA from cultured CD4+ T cells. TCRdb redid the calling of the PCR reads with MiXCR, one entry per CDR3 protein. The data contain 20,000 or so distinct CDR3 sequences, approximately 60% of them singletons. The sequence derives from a human donor who had recovered from COVID-19. Material: CD4+ T cells from blood, cultured in vitro.

In nucleotides, the CDR3 is TGTGCCTGGAGTGTGGAAGGAGAGACCCAGTACTTC. It translates to CAWSVEGETQYF. This chain connects TRBV30 to TRBJ2-5; no clear D. CDR1 and CDR2 from the germline V gene are GTSNPN and SVGIG (reference sequence). V lost 0 bases and J 4 bases, leaving 6 bases between the germline ends. This CDR3 comprises 12 residues.